The rows below give T cell receptor beta chains drawn from one sample of a study of blood T cell repertoires in COVID-19. This table comes from immunoSEQ multiplex PCR, and its TCRdb copy is limited to in-frame clones, with some not included. The table lists 150,000 to 200,000 clones, about three quarters of them singletons. Sequences were obtained from peripheral blood. These receptors were obtained from a man in his 70s with acute or convalescent COVID-19. Both conserved end residues are part of each CDR3. Each record gives: CDR3 DNA, CDR3 protein, J gene, clone size, V gene, D gene. A D gene is named only where the DNA matches it firmly. Size values are once, few and many counts, or a class for expanded clones, and some rows have none.

cdr3_nt: TGCAGCGTTGGGACATCAGGACAGCCCCAGCATTTT; cdr3_aa: CSVGTSGQPQHF; j_call: TRBJ1-5; clone_size: .; v_call: TRBV29-1; d_call: .
cdr3_nt: TGCGCCAGCAGTGGCTCCGAGAATGAGCAGTTCTTC; cdr3_aa: CASSGSENEQFF; j_call: TRBJ2-1; clone_size: .; v_call: TRBV10-2; d_call: .
cdr3_nt: TGTGCCAGCAGGGACAGGGGTCGAAACACCATATATTTT; cdr3_aa: CASRDRGRNTIYF; j_call: TRBJ1-3; clone_size: .; v_call: TRBV2; d_call: TRBD1
cdr3_nt: TGTGCCAGCAGTTTTTCTGGACAGTCGAGCACTGAAGCTTTCTTT; cdr3_aa: CASSFSGQSSTEAFF; j_call: TRBJ1-1; clone_size: .; v_call: TRBV6-5; d_call: .
cdr3_nt: TGCGCCAGCAGCCCCCGACAGCGGGAGGATTACAATGAGCAGTTCTTC; cdr3_aa: CASSPRQREDYNEQFF; j_call: TRBJ2-1; clone_size: .; v_call: TRBV5-1; d_call: TRBD2
cdr3_nt: TGCGCCAGCAGCCAAGTTTGGGGACAGGGCACCTACAATGAGCAGTTCTTC; cdr3_aa: CASSQVWGQGTYNEQFF; j_call: TRBJ2-1; clone_size: once; v_call: TRBV4-3; d_call: TRBD1
cdr3_nt: TGTGCCAGCCATCCCTCAGGGGGAAGTCAGCCCCAGCATTTT; cdr3_aa: CASHPSGGSQPQHF; j_call: TRBJ1-5; clone_size: once; v_call: TRBV28; d_call: TRBD1
cdr3_nt: TGCGCCAGCAGCGCTCAGGGGGCAGGTGAAAAACTGTTTTTT; cdr3_aa: CASSAQGAGEKLFF; j_call: TRBJ1-4; clone_size: .; v_call: TRBV5-1; d_call: TRBD1
cdr3_nt: TGTGCCAGCAGCGGTGGAAACACCATATATTTT; cdr3_aa: CASSGGNTIYF; j_call: TRBJ1-3; clone_size: .; v_call: TRBV6-5; d_call: .
cdr3_nt: TGTGCCAGCACTCCGACAGGGGTTGGGGAGCAGTACTTC; cdr3_aa: CASTPTGVGEQYF; j_call: TRBJ2-7; clone_size: .; v_call: TRBV6-5; d_call: TRBD1
cdr3_nt: TGTGCCAGCAGTCCCCTAGCGGGAGGTAGATCTAGCACAGATACGCAGTATTTT; cdr3_aa: CASSPLAGGRSSTDTQYF; j_call: TRBJ2-3; clone_size: .; v_call: TRBV6-2/TRBV6-3; d_call: TRBD2
cdr3_nt: TGTGCTAGCAGCTCGGGAGAGACCCAGTACTTC; cdr3_aa: CASSSGETQYF; j_call: TRBJ2-5; clone_size: few; v_call: TRBV7-7; d_call: .
cdr3_nt: TGTGCCAGCAGACTCACGACAGGGATGAACACTGAAGCTTTCTTT; cdr3_aa: CASRLTTGMNTEAFF; j_call: TRBJ1-1; clone_size: .; v_call: TRBV7-9; d_call: TRBD1
cdr3_nt: TGTGCCAGCAACAGAGGATTAGACAGGTCCTACGAGCAGTACTTC; cdr3_aa: CASNRGLDRSYEQYF; j_call: TRBJ2-7; clone_size: .; v_call: TRBV2; d_call: .
cdr3_nt: TGTGCCAGCAGCAACTTCGGGAGCGGGGGCACAGATACGCAGTATTTT; cdr3_aa: CASSNFGSGGTDTQYF; j_call: TRBJ2-3; clone_size: .; v_call: TRBV7-6; d_call: TRBD2
cdr3_nt: TGTGCCAGCAGTGAACCCCGGGGACAGGGGATCCCTGGAAACACCATATATTTT; cdr3_aa: CASSEPRGQGIPGNTIYF; j_call: TRBJ1-3; clone_size: .; v_call: TRBV25-1; d_call: TRBD1
cdr3_nt: TGTGCCAGCAGTCCACAGGGGTACGAGCAGTACTTC; cdr3_aa: CASSPQGYEQYF; j_call: TRBJ2-7; clone_size: .; v_call: TRBV28; d_call: TRBD1
cdr3_nt: TGTGCCAGCAGCTTGGAACTAGCGGGGGCGAACACCGGGGAGCTGTTTTTT; cdr3_aa: CASSLELAGANTGELFF; j_call: TRBJ2-2; clone_size: .; v_call: TRBV5-4; d_call: TRBD2
cdr3_nt: TGTGCCAGCAGCGTAACTAGCGGGGGGGCCGGCGAGCAGTACTTC; cdr3_aa: CASSVTSGGAGEQYF; j_call: TRBJ2-7; clone_size: .; v_call: TRBV7-6; d_call: TRBD2
cdr3_nt: TGTGCCGGTCGCGCGGGACGGATGAACACTGAAGCTTTCTTT; cdr3_aa: CAGRAGRMNTEAFF; j_call: TRBJ1-1; clone_size: .; v_call: TRBV2; d_call: .
cdr3_nt: TGCGCCAGCAGCTTGGAACTAGCGGGAGTACGGGAGCAGTTCTTC; cdr3_aa: CASSLELAGVREQFF; j_call: TRBJ2-1; clone_size: once; v_call: TRBV5-1; d_call: TRBD2
cdr3_nt: TGCAGTGCTAGTATCCGGGGAGAAAACTACGAGCAGTACTTC; cdr3_aa: CSASIRGENYEQYF; j_call: TRBJ2-7; clone_size: .; v_call: TRBV20-1; d_call: .
cdr3_nt: TGTGCCAGTAGGAGGACAGGGATAATTTCCAACTATGGCTACACCTTC; cdr3_aa: CASRRTGIISNYGYTF; j_call: TRBJ1-2; clone_size: .; v_call: TRBV19; d_call: TRBD1
cdr3_nt: TGTGCCAGCAGCTCCGACGGGACAGGGGACTCCGAGCAGTACTTC; cdr3_aa: CASSSDGTGDSEQYF; j_call: TRBJ2-7; clone_size: .; v_call: TRBV7-9; d_call: TRBD1
cdr3_nt: TGTGCCAGCAGAAATCTAGCGGGGGTAAACAATGAGCAGTTCTTC; cdr3_aa: CASRNLAGVNNEQFF; j_call: TRBJ2-1; clone_size: few; v_call: TRBV6-5; d_call: TRBD2
cdr3_nt: TGTGCCACCGGCGGCTCGGACACTGAAGCTTTCTTT; cdr3_aa: CATGGSDTEAFF; j_call: TRBJ1-1; clone_size: .; v_call: TRBV24-1; d_call: .
cdr3_nt: TGTGCCAGCAGCCCGGACAGCTATAGCAATCAGCCCCAGCATTTT; cdr3_aa: CASSPDSYSNQPQHF; j_call: TRBJ1-5; clone_size: .; v_call: TRBV6-5; d_call: .
cdr3_nt: TGTGCCAGCAGTGACCCTGCGGGGGCTTGGGAGACCCAGTACTTC; cdr3_aa: CASSDPAGAWETQYF; j_call: TRBJ2-5; clone_size: .; v_call: TRBV6-1; d_call: .
cdr3_nt: TGTGCCATCAGGAGACAGGAGGAGAACACTGAAGCTTTCTTT; cdr3_aa: CAIRRQEENTEAFF; j_call: TRBJ1-1; clone_size: .; v_call: TRBV10-3; d_call: .
cdr3_nt: TGTGCCAGCAGCCTGGGACAGGGTCCAACTGAAGCTTTCTTT; cdr3_aa: CASSLGQGPTEAFF; j_call: TRBJ1-1; clone_size: .; v_call: TRBV4-2; d_call: TRBD1
cdr3_nt: TGTGCCAGCACCCTGGCCGGGACTAGCGGGATCCCAATGCTCTTC; cdr3_aa: CASTLAGTSGIPMLF; j_call: TRBJ2-1; clone_size: .; v_call: TRBV28; d_call: TRBD2
cdr3_nt: TGCGCCAGCAGCTTGGGGGACAGGGGTTGGGCCTACGAGCAGTACTTC; cdr3_aa: CASSLGDRGWAYEQYF; j_call: TRBJ2-7; clone_size: few; v_call: TRBV5-1; d_call: TRBD1
cdr3_nt: TGTGCCAGCAGTGAATGGGGGGGATCACCCCTCCACTTT; cdr3_aa: CASSEWGGSPLHF; j_call: TRBJ1-6; clone_size: .; v_call: TRBV2; d_call: .
cdr3_nt: TGTGCCAGCAGCTTAGGGTCCGGGCGGGAGAGAAATGAGCAGTTCTTC; cdr3_aa: CASSLGSGRERNEQFF; j_call: TRBJ2-1; clone_size: .; v_call: TRBV7-6; d_call: TRBD2
cdr3_nt: TGCGCCAGCAGCTTGGACAGACAAGAGACCCAGTACTTC; cdr3_aa: CASSLDRQETQYF; j_call: TRBJ2-5; clone_size: .; v_call: TRBV5-1; d_call: .
cdr3_nt: TGTGCCAGCAGCTTGTCTTGGGGGGGACAGGGACCCTATGGCTACACCTTC; cdr3_aa: CASSLSWGGQGPYGYTF; j_call: TRBJ1-2; clone_size: .; v_call: TRBV11-2; d_call: TRBD1
cdr3_nt: TGTGCCTGGAGTGGGGCAGGTAGCACAGATACGCAGTATTTT; cdr3_aa: CAWSGAGSTDTQYF; j_call: TRBJ2-3; clone_size: .; v_call: TRBV30; d_call: .
cdr3_nt: TGTGCCAGCAAGTTTGGGGGGGCGGGCGCCTCTAGAACCTACAATGAGCAGTTCTTC; cdr3_aa: CASKFGGAGASRTYNEQFF; j_call: TRBJ2-1; clone_size: .; v_call: TRBV28; d_call: .
cdr3_nt: TGTGCCAGCAGCGTCCAGGTCAATAATTCACCCCTCCACTTT; cdr3_aa: CASSVQVNNSPLHF; j_call: TRBJ1-6; clone_size: .; v_call: TRBV9; d_call: .
cdr3_nt: TGTGCCAGCAGCTTGGTAGCGGGGGGAGGTGAGCAGTTCTTC; cdr3_aa: CASSLVAGGGEQFF; j_call: TRBJ2-1; clone_size: .; v_call: TRBV7-2; d_call: TRBD2
cdr3_nt: TGCGCCAGCAGCCCCCGGACTAGCGGGGCCGCAGACCTCTCCTACGAGCAGTACTTC; cdr3_aa: CASSPRTSGAADLSYEQYF; j_call: TRBJ2-7; clone_size: .; v_call: TRBV5-1; d_call: TRBD2
cdr3_nt: TGTGCCAGCAGCTCCTTCCTGGGGACTAGCGGGGAAGAGACCCAGTACTTC; cdr3_aa: CASSSFLGTSGEETQYF; j_call: TRBJ2-5; clone_size: .; v_call: TRBV13; d_call: TRBD2
cdr3_nt: TGTGCCACGGAAGGGGATGCGAACACCGGGGAGCTGTTTTTT; cdr3_aa: CATEGDANTGELFF; j_call: TRBJ2-2; clone_size: .; v_call: TRBV24-1; d_call: .
cdr3_nt: TGTGCCAGCAGTTTTGTCCAGGATGGCTACACCTTC; cdr3_aa: CASSFVQDGYTF; j_call: TRBJ1-2; clone_size: .; v_call: TRBV12-3/TRBV12-4; d_call: .
cdr3_nt: TGTGCCAGCAGCAAAGTTGTCCGGGGGGCGGATGGCACTGAAGCTTTCTTT; cdr3_aa: CASSKVVRGADGTEAFF; j_call: TRBJ1-1; clone_size: .; v_call: TRBV21-1; d_call: .
cdr3_nt: TGTGCCAGCAGTGCGACAGAACTACGGGACGAGCAGTACTTC; cdr3_aa: CASSATELRDEQYF; j_call: TRBJ2-7; clone_size: .; v_call: TRBV2; d_call: .
cdr3_nt: TGTGCCAGCTCCCCCCGAGACAGGGGGCCCCACGAGCAGTACTTC; cdr3_aa: CASSPRDRGPHEQYF; j_call: TRBJ2-7; clone_size: .; v_call: TRBV6-5; d_call: TRBD1
cdr3_nt: TGTGCCAGCAGCTTAGAACTAGCGGGAGGGCGGTATGAGCAGTTCTTC; cdr3_aa: CASSLELAGGRYEQFF; j_call: TRBJ2-1; clone_size: .; v_call: TRBV11-3; d_call: TRBD2
cdr3_nt: TGTGCCAGCTCACCATCTAGCGGGAACATAGGGGAGCTGTTTTTT; cdr3_aa: CASSPSSGNIGELFF; j_call: TRBJ2-2; clone_size: .; v_call: TRBV18; d_call: TRBD2
cdr3_nt: TGTGCCAGCTCACCCCTGGGACAGCGTAAAGAGACCCAGTACTTC; cdr3_aa: CASSPLGQRKETQYF; j_call: TRBJ2-5; clone_size: few; v_call: TRBV18; d_call: TRBD1
cdr3_nt: TGTGCCAGCAGGCCTCGACAGGGGGCCGGTGAAAAACTGTTTTTT; cdr3_aa: CASRPRQGAGEKLFF; j_call: TRBJ1-4; clone_size: few; v_call: TRBV6-5; d_call: TRBD1
cdr3_nt: TGCGCCAGCAGCACGGGACTAGCGGGAGTGGGAGTAGAGACCCAGTACTTC; cdr3_aa: CASSTGLAGVGVETQYF; j_call: TRBJ2-5; clone_size: .; v_call: TRBV5-1; d_call: TRBD2